This T cell receptor (beta chain) was observed in a study of pediatric ulcerative colitis. Each sample received Survey-level depth of up to 500,000 reads. TCRdb keeps only in-frame clones here, not all; method: immunoSEQ multiplex PCR. The sample has over 45,000 clones; under 80% are singletons. The rectum was sampled with one to two pinch biopsies at colonoscopy. The TCR originated in a girl between 5 and 17 years old with moderate ulcerative colitis. The sample taken for sequencing was gut tissue.

This CDR3 reads CASSQGPGTGELFF. In nucleotides, the CDR3 is TGTGCCAGCAGTCAAGGTCCCGGCACCGGGGAGCTGTTTTTT. This chain joins TRBV6-4 and TRBJ2-2; D is unclear. The CDR3 has 14 amino acids. The germline V and J ends were trimmed by 5 bases and 4 bases, with 11 bases remaining between them. Germline V gives CDR1 MRHNA, CDR2 SNTAGT.